The rows below give T cell receptor beta chains drawn from one sample of a study of spatial heterogeneity in lung cancer. TCRdb independently ran MiXCR on the 5' RACE reads; one entry per CDR3 protein. This repertoire shows under 150,000 distinct CDR3 sequences, 9.5% to 14% found once; its top ten account for 20% to 25%. Sequencing used PBMCs, obtained at follow-up. The source is a female donor with early-stage non-small cell lung cancer. Both conserved end residues are part of each CDR3. Each record gives: D gene, J gene, clone size, V gene, CDR3 DNA, CDR3 protein. A D gene is named only where the DNA matches it firmly. Expanded clones get a size class; other rows say once, few or many, or leave the size out.

NA,TRBJ2-1,few,TRBV3-1,TGTGCCAGCAGCCAAGTATCCGGGCGAGGTAATGAGCAGTTCTTC,CASSQVSGRGNEQFF
TRBD2,TRBJ2-7,NA,TRBV3-1,TGTGCCAGCAGCCAAGGATCGAGCGGGAGTACGGTCTACGAGCAGTACTTC,CASSQGSSGSTVYEQYF
TRBD1,TRBJ2-7,few,TRBV28,TGTGCCAGCACCCCCGCCGGGACAGGGGCCTACGAGCAGTACTTC,CASTPAGTGAYEQYF
TRBD1,TRBJ2-7,many,TRBV10-3,TGTGCCATCAGTGGACAGGGCTACGAGCAGTACTTC,CAISGQGYEQYF
TRBD1,TRBJ2-1,NA,TRBV11-3,TGTGCCAGCAGCCTGGGAGGGACAGGGGGCCGCAATGAGCAGTTCTTC,CASSLGGTGGRNEQFF
NA,TRBJ2-5,NA,TRBV5-4,TGTGCCAGCAGCTTGGAGGGGATGTACCAAGAGACCCAGTACTTC,CASSLEGMYQETQYF
NA,TRBJ2-1,many,TRBV7-8,TGTGCCAGCAGCTTAGCCTACGGCTCCTACAATGAGCAGTTCTTC,CASSLAYGSYNEQFF
NA,TRBJ1-4,many,TRBV7-3,TGTGCCAGCAGCTTAGATTATGGACGAACCGACGTTCCCAATGAAAAACTGTTTTTT,CASSLDYGRTDVPNEKLFF
NA,TRBJ2-3,NA,TRBV20-1,TGCAGTGCTAGGCACAGGACCGGCACAGATACGCAGTATTTT,CSARHRTGTDTQYF
TRBD2,TRBJ2-1,few,TRBV18,TGTGCCAGCTCACTTGGACTAGCGGGAGCTTCCTACAATGAGCAGTTCTTC,CASSLGLAGASYNEQFF
NA,TRBJ1-5,few,TRBV7-9,TGTGCCAGCAGCCCCGACTCCGCGGTCAATCAGCCCCAGCATTTT,CASSPDSAVNQPQHF
NA,TRBJ1-1,many,TRBV11-1,TGTGCCAGCAGCCTCAAGGTTGTCGTGGGCGGTGAAGCTTTCTTT,CASSLKVVVGGEAFF
TRBD1,TRBJ2-1,NA,TRBV2,TGTGCCAGCAAAGGGACAGGGTCGGGCAATGAGCAGTTCTTC,CASKGTGSGNEQFF
NA,TRBJ1-3,few,TRBV27,TGTGCCAGCAGTCCGGGCGGAAACACCATATATTTT,CASSPGGNTIYF
NA,TRBJ2-1,NA,TRBV20-1,TGCAGTGCTAGAGGTCAAGGTACTACGTCCTACAATGAGCAGTTCTTC,CSARGQGTTSYNEQFF
NA,TRBJ2-3,NA,TRBV3-1,TGTGCCAGCAGCTCCGGGGAGGAAAGGGTTTTTAGCACAGATACGCAGTATTTT,CASSSGEERVFSTDTQYF
NA,TRBJ2-5,NA,TRBV7-8,TGTGCCAGCAGCCAGATGGATTCTTGGAACCAAGAGACCCAGTACTTC,CASSQMDSWNQETQYF
NA,TRBJ2-5,many,TRBV7-8,TGTGCCAGCAGCCCCGGAACGGCCGAGACCCAGTACTTC,CASSPGTAETQYF
TRBD2,TRBJ2-1,few,TRBV4-1,TGCGCCAGCAGCCAAATTTTCGGTACTAGCGGGGCCCGTGATTGGAATGAGCAGTTCTTC,CASSQIFGTSGARDWNEQFF
TRBD2,TRBJ2-1,NA,TRBV9,TGTGCCAGCAGCGTACAGACTAGCGGGAGCGATGAGCAGTTCTTC,CASSVQTSGSDEQFF
NA,TRBJ1-2,NA,TRBV5-5,TGTGCCAGCAGCTTGGATAGACAGACGATAATCGATGGCTACACCTTC,CASSLDRQTIIDGYTF
NA,TRBJ1-5,many,TRBV9,TGTGCCAGCAGCGTAGACGGGGAAGTGGCAATGCCCCAGCATTTT,CASSVDGEVAMPQHF
TRBD2,TRBJ2-1,few,TRBV28,TGTGCCAGCAGTCCGCCGACTAGCGGGAACTACAATGAGCAGTTCTTC,CASSPPTSGNYNEQFF
TRBD1,TRBJ2-2,few,TRBV29-1,TGCAGCGCCAGGACAGGGGCGAACACCGGGGAGCTGTTTTTT,CSARTGANTGELFF
TRBD1,TRBJ2-3,many,TRBV29-1,TGCAGCGTTCGACAGGGGGCTACAGATACGCAGTATTTT,CSVRQGATDTQYF
NA,TRBJ2-3,NA,TRBV7-9,TGTGCCAGCAGCTTGCAGGAGCCGATCACAGATACGCAGTATTTT,CASSLQEPITDTQYF
NA,TRBJ1-5,NA,TRBV2,TGTGCCAGCAGAGGGGGGGTGGAGGCTCAGCCCCAGCATTTT,CASRGGVEAQPQHF
TRBD2,TRBJ2-3,many,TRBV27,TGTGCCAGCAGTTTAGGGTTAGCGGGAAATGGATTGATCTCTAGCACAGATACGCAGTATTTT,CASSLGLAGNGLISSTDTQYF
NA,TRBJ1-6,NA,TRBV7-8,TGTGCCAGCAGCCGCGGGAGGGGCGGCATGGATTCACCCCTCCACTTT,CASSRGRGGMDSPLHF
NA,TRBJ1-2,few,TRBV29-1,TGCAGCGCTTTCGACGGGGCCTATGGCTACACCTTC,CSAFDGAYGYTF
NA,TRBJ1-2,few,TRBV27,TGTGCCAGCAGTGCGCACCCCTACTATGGCTACACCTTC,CASSAHPYYGYTF
NA,TRBJ2-3,NA,TRBV7-2,TGTGCCAGCAGCTTAGAAGGGACTGCCGGGAAGAGCACAGATACGCAGTATTTT,CASSLEGTAGKSTDTQYF
NA,TRBJ1-1,NA,TRBV28,TGTGCCAGCAGTCCACTCTCGGTTAATACTGAAGCTTTCTTT,CASSPLSVNTEAFF
NA,TRBJ2-3,few,TRBV4-1,TGCGCCAGCAGCCAAGAAAGATCCGGAGCTAAAGATACGCAGTATTTT,CASSQERSGAKDTQYF
NA,TRBJ2-5,few,TRBV28,TGTGCCAGCAGCCACCCCCGGGTCGGGGTACCCCAGTACTTC,CASSHPRVGVPQYF
NA,TRBJ2-2,NA,TRBV11-2,TGTGCCAGCAGCGTACAGGGCGGCGGGGAGCTGTTTTTT,CASSVQGGGELFF
NA,TRBJ1-5,NA,TRBV24-1,TGTGCCACCAGTGATTTCTGGGGGGATCAGCCCCAGCATTTT,CATSDFWGDQPQHF
TRBD2,TRBJ2-2,NA,TRBV6-5,TGTGCCAGCATTAGTACTAGCGGGGCCTCGGGCACCGGGGAGCTGTTTTTT,CASISTSGASGTGELFF
NA,TRBJ2-5,many,TRBV29-1,TGCAGCGTTGCTGAGCAGTTTCAAGAGACCCAGTACTTC,CSVAEQFQETQYF
NA,TRBJ2-3,many,TRBV28,TGTGCCAGCAGCGCAACAACAGGGCTACCTAGCACAGATACGCAGTATTTT,CASSATTGLPSTDTQYF
NA,TRBJ1-1,NA,TRBV7-2,TGTGCCAGCAGCTTAGTAGGACTATACACTGAAGCTTTCTTT,CASSLVGLYTEAFF
NA,TRBJ2-3,many,TRBV20-1,TGCAGTGCTAGCCCCCTCGGCCATACGCAGTATTTT,CSASPLGHTQYF
NA,TRBJ1-5,NA,TRBV18,TGTGCCAGCTCACCACCGGGACTCTGGGGGGCTGGCAGAAATAGCAATCAGCCCCAGCATTTT,CASSPPGLWGAGRNSNQPQHF
TRBD2,TRBJ2-5,NA,TRBV9,TGTGCCAGCAGCGTAGGGCCAGCGGGAGCCAGGGAGACCCAGTACTTC,CASSVGPAGARETQYF
TRBD2,TRBJ2-1,NA,TRBV28,TGTGCCAGCGGGACTAGCTGGAATGAGCAGTTCTTC,CASGTSWNEQFF
NA,TRBJ2-7,NA,TRBV6-6,TGTGCCAGCAGTTACCCGACGGGGCTAGGAGACGAGCAGTACTTC,CASSYPTGLGDEQYF
NA,TRBJ1-2,few,TRBV27,TGTGCCAGCAATTCTCGTCCGGGGACCTATGGCTACACCTTC,CASNSRPGTYGYTF
TRBD2,TRBJ2-1,many,TRBV3-1,TGTGCCAGCAGCCAGGTGACTAGCGGGGGCAATGAGCAGTTCTTC,CASSQVTSGGNEQFF
NA,TRBJ1-6,NA,TRBV29-1,TGCAGCGCCCAACTCGCGGTCCAAGGGACCCTCCACTTT,CSAQLAVQGTLHF
TRBD2,TRBJ2-3,few,TRBV6-2/TRBV6-3,TGTGCCAGCACCGGGACTAGCGGTTACACAGATACGCAGTATTTT,CASTGTSGYTDTQYF
NA,TRBJ2-1,few,TRBV30,TGTGCCTGGAACCTTTACGGGGTTGAGCAGTTCTTC,CAWNLYGVEQFF
NA,TRBJ2-3,NA,TRBV10-2,TGCGCCAGCAGTGAGTCGAGGACAGATACGCAGTATTTT,CASSESRTDTQYF